This TCR beta chain was sequenced in a study of metastatic and nonmetastatic thyroid tumors. Each patient came to thyroid surgery without any prior treatment (of any kind). Via MiXCR, TCRdb re-called the PCR reads. The sample consists of 25,000 to 35,000 clones, 25% to 30% of them appearing once. The V gene end was trimmed by 6 bases and the J gene end by 4 bases; junction bases not matched to a gene: 8. CDR1 and CDR2 (germline): SNHLY, FYNNEI. CDR3 length: 14 amino acids. This clone was detected a few times. The clonotype was recovered from a female donor with papillary thyroid cancer or a benign thyroid nodule (not recorded which). Some clones in this sample may be carry-over from other donors' samples. V is TRBV2 and J is TRBJ2-7, with 8 positions matching TRBD2. The sequenced material came from blood. The CDR3 region has the DNA TGTGCCAGCAGCGGAGCGGGAGAGAGGTACGAGCAGTACTTC. This sequence encodes CASSGAGERYEQYF.